One and the same sample provided the 12 T cell receptor beta chains below, sequenced in a study of cytomegalovirus exposure and HLA in healthy donors. Primers for the PCR totalled 60 Vbeta and 13 Jbeta. Profiled with immunoSEQ multiplex PCR; TCRdb holds only in-frame clones, not every one. The sample has 30,000 to 45,000 clones. The sample was PBMCs. These receptors were taken from a middle-aged man in good health and CMV-seropositive.

This clone ranks as medium-sized (0.01 to 0.1%) in terms of frequency. The chain uses TRBV27 and TRBJ2-5; TRBD1 might be the D (5 bases). This CDR3 spans 19 amino acids. Trimming left V 5 bases short and J 1 base short, with 26 bases between. The germline V gene has CDR1 MNHEY and CDR2 SMNVEV (reference sequence). The CDR3 protein is CASSPSSNLLTAPQETQYF. The CDR3 coding sequence is TGTGCCAGCAGTCCCTCCTCGAACCTTCTGACAGCTCCCCAAGAGACCCAGTACTTC.

The genes are TRBV6-1 and TRBJ1-5; TRBD1 matches 8 bases. V dropped 10 bases and J dropped 0; count of bases not matched to a gene: 5. CDR1 MNHNS and CDR2 SASEGT come from the germline V gene. The CDR3 consists of 14 residues. In DNA form, the CDR3 reads TGTGCCACGGGACAGGCCCTTAGCAATCAGCCCCAGCATTTT. This translates into CATGQALSNQPQHF.

The gene calls are TRBV6-1 and TRBJ2-7; 8 bases fit TRBD1. Looked up from germline, CDR1 is MNHNS and CDR2 is SASEGT. This CDR3 has 14 residues. V was pared by 3 bases and J by 7 bases, with 8 bases of the junction left unmatched. Written as DNA, the CDR3 is TGTGCCAGCAGTGACGGCAGGGGGCTAGGGGAGCAGTACTTC. Translating it yields CASSDGRGLGEQYF.

This rearrangement joins TRBV28 to TRBJ2-7; D ambiguous. The V end lost 2 bases, the J end lost 4 bases, and 6 bases lay between the germline ends. The CDR3 extends over 12 amino acids. Germline values: CDR1 MDHEN, CDR2 SYDVKM. CDR3 residues: CASSLRRYEQYF. Written as DNA, the CDR3 is TGTGCCAGCAGTTTACGCAGGTACGAGCAGTACTTC. Together with reference TRBV28 and TRBJ2-7, the CDR3 gives the full variable domain: DVKVTQSSRYLVKRTGEKVFLECVQDMDHENMFWYRQDPGLGLRLIYFSYDVKMKEKGDIPEGYSVSREKKERFSLILESASTNQTSMYLCASSLRRYEQYFGPGTRLTVT.

This chain connects TRBV5-4 to TRBJ1-1; the D gene is possibly TRBD1 (6 bases). V lost 4 bases to trimming and J lost 1 base, with 14 bases between them. Germline CDR1 is SGHNT and CDR2 is YYREEE (reference sequence). This CDR3 region has 15 residues. In DNA form, the CDR3 reads TGTGCCAGCAGCGAGGGGGGGCCTTCGAACACTGAAGCTTTCTTT. Residues: CASSEGGPSNTEAFF.

The chain joins TRBV19 to TRBJ1-4; TRBD1 matches 9 bases. CDR1 and CDR2 from the germline V gene are LNHDA and SQIVND (reference sequence). CDR3 length equals 15 residues. The junction had 9 bases not matched to a gene; V was cut back by 6 bases and J by 7 bases. Written as DNA, the CDR3 is TGTGCCAGTAGATCCCCGACAGGGGGGGTTGAAAAACTGTTTTTT. Translated: CASRSPTGGVEKLFF.

The V call is TRBV5-5, the J call TRBJ2-5; 7 nucleotides match TRBD2. Germline V gene lookup returns CDR1 SGHKS and CDR2 YYEKEE (reference sequence). The V segment lost 4 bases and the J segment 2 bases; nucleotides outside the gene matches: 5. The CDR3 spans 14 residues. CDR3 loop: CASSRGGPQETQYF. DNA for the CDR3: TGTGCCAGCAGCCGGGGAGGGCCTCAAGAGACCCAGTACTTC.

The chain carries TRBV4-2 and TRBJ2-5; no clear D. Germline-derived CDR1 and CDR2 are LGHNA and YNFKEQ. V was pared by 4 bases and J by 5 bases, with 11 bases between. The CDR3 length is 13 residues. CDR3 sequence (DNA): TGTGCCAGCAGCCTCGTACCCGGGGAGACCCAGTACTTC. Translated: CASSLVPGETQYF.

The chain joins TRBV2 to TRBJ1-1; 8 nucleotides align to TRBD1. This CDR3 has 14 amino acids. Germline CDR1 and CDR2: SNHLY and FYNNEI. The V and J ends lost 7 bases and 4 bases, in that order; junction bases with no gene match: 8. CDR3 coding DNA: TGTGCCAGCACTGTGGGACAGGCCCTCACTGAAGCTTTCTTT. Translating gives CASTVGQALTEAFF.

This chain connects TRBV6-1 to TRBJ1-1; D is perhaps TRBD1 (5 bases). Trimming pared 7 bases from V and 6 bases from J, leaving 18 bases between. Germline values: CDR1 MNHNS, CDR2 SASEGT. This CDR3 contains 14 residues. The CDR3 loop reads CASTPRGGFPEAFF. CDR3 coding DNA: TGTGCCAGCACCCCCCGGGGGGGGTTCCCTGAAGCTTTCTTT.

V is TRBV18 and J is TRBJ2-3, with 7 bases matching TRBD1. The CDR3 consists of 15 residues. CDR1 KGHSH and CDR2 LQKENI come from the germline V gene. V shed 3 bases and J 6 bases; nucleotides not matched to a gene: 9. Written as DNA, the CDR3 is TGTGCCAGCTCACCGGGCCAGGGGGTTTGGGATACGCAGTATTTT. Translated, it gives CASSPGQGVWDTQYF.

The J gene is TRBJ2-1, the V gene TRBV5-1; D may be TRBD1 (6 bases). The CDR3 has 14 residues. Per germline, CDR1 SGHRS and CDR2 YFSETQ. V was trimmed by 7 bases and J by 2 bases, leaving 13 bases between them. The CDR3 protein is CASGLGTTYNEQFF. The CDR3 bases are TGCGCCAGCGGGTTAGGGACAACCTACAATGAGCAGTTCTTC.